This TCR beta chain appears in the sequencing data of a study of T cell responses to AZD1222 COVID-19 vaccine. Study-wide results and caveats: At baseline, just five to seven AZD1222 recipients tested seropositive. Possibly, clonal diversity was underestimated; donors were largely white British and included more females.

J was trimmed by 1 base and V by 5 bases; bases with no gene match: 5. This CDR3 comprises 16 residues. In germline, CDR1 is SGHTA, CDR2 FQGTGA. This clone came up once. What it binds is unknown. Clones were read by immunoSEQ multiplex PCR, and TCRdb kept only the in-frame ones, dropping some. Altogether around 160,000 clones are present, about 87% being singletons, with the ten largest covering about 14%. The V call is TRBV7-3, the J call TRBJ2-1; 10 nucleotides match TRBD2. The material sequenced was peripheral blood, taken on day 0 of AZD1222 vaccination. This TCR was sampled from an adult in good health. The CDR3 region is CASSTTSGISYNEQFF. The CDR3 nucleotides are TGTGCCAGCAGCACAACTAGCGGGATTTCCTACAATGAGCAGTTCTTC.